Presented here are 32 T cell receptor beta chains from one specimen sequenced in a study of beta chain features in type 1 diabetes. As every portion of the isolated RNA was reverse transcribed, the sequencing read expressed TCRB transcripts. The data were produced by immunoSEQ multiplex PCR, yet TCRdb's version contains in-frame clones alone and is incomplete. Of more than 60,000 clones in the sample, about three fifths were seen once. The material sequenced was Tregs from blood. The receptors originated from a woman aged 18-29 years in good health.

This sequence joins TRBV18 and TRBJ1-2; no definite D call. Germline V gene data show CDR1 as KGHSH and CDR2 as LQKENI. This CDR3 contains 16 residues. The ends were cut back, 0 bases at V and 8 bases at J, with 19 bases in the middle. The CDR3 DNA reads as TGTGCCAGCTCACCACCGACGAGGGATCGGGCAAGGGGCTACACCTTC. Encoded protein: CASSPPTRDRARGYTF.

The chain employs TRBV5-1 and TRBJ2-1, with 8 bases that match TRBD2. The germline V gene encodes CDR1 SGHRS and CDR2 YFSETQ. There are 15 residues in the CDR3. The trim removed 2 bases at V and 15 bases at J, leaving 16 bases unmatched. The CDR3 loop is CASSLSGGPIPLAFF. CDR3 nucleotide sequence: TGCGCCAGCAGCTTATCGGGAGGGCCCATCCCCTTGGCGTTCTTC. Using reference TRBV5-1 and TRBJ2-1 for the parts outside the CDR3, the full variable domain is KAGVTQTPRYLIKTRGQQVTLSCSPISGHRSVSWYQQTPGQGLQFLFEYFSETQRNKGNFPGRFSGRQFSNSRSEMNVSTLELGDSALYLCASSLSGGPIPLAFFGPGTRLTVL.

The chain recombines TRBV9 with TRBJ2-3, with 9 bases fitting TRBD1. The germline V gene encodes CDR1 SGDLS and CDR2 YYNGEE. CDR3 size: 16 residues. Trimming at V came to 0 bases and at J to 2 bases, leaving 4 bases not matched to a gene. CDR3 sequence reads: CASSVGTGGNTDTQYF. CDR3 DNA: TGTGCCAGCAGCGTAGGTACAGGGGGCAACACAGATACGCAGTATTTT.

This clone has only a few counts. The CDR3 sequence is CASSPPGGQGAAEQYF. The CDR3 nucleotides are TGTGCCAGCTCACCCCCCGGCGGACAGGGGGCTGCCGAGCAGTACTTC. The chain uses TRBV18 and TRBJ2-7, with 11 bases matching TRBD1. J lost 6 bases, V lost 3 bases, and 10 bases had no gene match. CDR1 is KGHSH and CDR2 is LQKENI in the germline V gene. This CDR3 spans 16 amino acids.

The V gene is TRBV7-2, the J gene TRBJ2-5; the D gene is possibly TRBD2 (6 bases). Trimming pared 0 bases from V and 6 bases from J, leaving 11 bases between. From germline, CDR1 is SGHTA and CDR2 FQGNSA. This CDR3 has 14 amino acids. The CDR3: CASSLAEGRKTQYF. The CDR3 DNA sequence: TGTGCCAGCAGCTTAGCGGAGGGGAGGAAGACCCAGTACTTC.

The CDR3 sequence is CASSGRVRTWNTGELFF. The CDR3 DNA follows: TGTGCCAGCAGCGGGAGGGTGAGAACATGGAACACCGGGGAGCTGTTTTTT. The chain carries TRBV7-2 and TRBJ2-2, with 7 bases aligning to TRBD2. The germline V gene has CDR1 SGHTA and CDR2 FQGNSA. V shed 5 bases, J shed 1 base, and the junction held 10 bases outside the gene matches. The CDR3 is 17 residues long.

A single count supports this clone. The chain is built from TRBV10-3 and TRBJ2-2, with D maybe TRBD2 (6 bases). The germline V gene encodes CDR1 ENHRY and CDR2 SYGVKD. V was pared by 2 bases and J by 8 bases, with 18 bases between. The CDR3 length is 16 residues. CDR3 bases: TGTGCCATCAGTGAGCAGGGACTCGGGCAGGCGGGGGAGCTGTTTTTT. Translated: CAISEQGLGQAGELFF.

This rearrangement joins TRBV19 to TRBJ2-4, with TRBD2 matching over 11 bases. Germline V gene lookup returns CDR1 LNHDA and CDR2 SQIVND (reference sequence). This CDR3 has 17 residues. Losses at the gene ends were 7 bases for V and 0 bases for J; bases not matched to a gene: 8. This chain's CDR3 is CASKPTSGNLAKNIQYF. CDR3 DNA sequence: TGTGCCAGTAAACCGACTAGCGGGAACCTAGCCAAAAACATTCAGTACTTC.

The rearrangement links TRBV19 to TRBJ2-6, with 9 bases identical to TRBD1. The V and J ends lost 5 bases and 0 bases, in that order; junction bases with no gene match: 8. CDR3 size: 18 residues. Germline values: CDR1 LNHDA, CDR2 SQIVND (reference sequence). The DNA of the CDR3 is TGTGCCAGTAGTTTTCTCGGGACAGGGCTCTCTGGGGCCAACGTCCTGACTTTC. It encodes CASSFLGTGLSGANVLTF. The whole variable domain, filled in from reference TRBV19 and TRBJ2-6, reads DGGITQSPKYLFRKEGQNVTLSCEQNLNHDAMYWYRQDPGQGLRLIYYSQIVNDFQKGDIAEGYSVSREKKESFPLTVTSAQKNPTAFYLCASSFLGTGLSGANVLTFGAGSRLTVL.

The chain joins TRBV16 to TRBJ1-1; D gene uncertain. The CDR3 spans 11 residues. V was clipped by 4 bases and J by 4 bases, with 4 bases between them. Germline CDR1 is KGHSY and CDR2 is FQNENV. For the CDR3, the DNA is TGTGCCAGCAGCCCTAGCACTGAAGCTTTCTTT. It translates to CASSPSTEAFF. The whole variable domain, remainder taken from reference TRBV16 and TRBJ1-1, is GEEVAQTPKHLVRGEGQKAKLYCAPIKGHSYVFWYQQVLKNEFKFLISFQNENVFDETGMPKERFSAKCLPNSPCSLEIQATKLEDSAVYFCASSPSTEAFFGQGTRLTVV.

The rearrangement uses TRBV2 and TRBJ2-5; D gene ambiguous. The V and J ends lost 3 bases and 4 bases respectively, with 9 bases between them. The CDR3 sequence is 13 residues long. Germline V gene data show CDR1 as SNHLY and CDR2 as FYNNEI. The CDR3 sequence is CASSEVTGETQYF. CDR3 nucleotide sequence: TGTGCCAGCAGTGAGGTGACTGGAGAGACCCAGTACTTC.

As concerns this clone: This may come from a read error, since a much larger clone is one base off. The J gene is TRBJ2-7, the V gene TRBV5-4; D gene ambiguous. The V gene lost 2 bases and the J gene lost 5 bases, with 5 bases spanning the gap. Germline V gene data show CDR1 as SGHNT and CDR2 as YYREEE (reference sequence). The CDR3 is 11 amino acids. DNA for the CDR3: TGTGCCAGCAGCTTACATCACGAGCAGTACTTC. Amino acids: CASSLHHEQYF.

The V gene is TRBV5-1, the J gene TRBJ2-5; the match to TRBD2 covers 10 bases. J lost 5 bases, V lost 10 bases, and 14 bases had no gene match. CDR3 length equals 15 residues. Per germline, CDR1 SGHRS and CDR2 YFSETQ. CDR3 sequence: CAVSRAGLAIETQYF. In DNA, the CDR3 is TGCGCCGTCTCCAGAGCGGGACTAGCGATTGAGACCCAGTACTTC.

This clone was recorded only once. The gene calls are TRBV11-3 and TRBJ2-2, with 10 bases lining up with TRBD1. Germline trimming cut 5 bases from V and 3 bases from J; bases unmatched to any gene: 15. Germline V lookup: CDR1 SGHNT, CDR2 YENEEA. The CDR3 has 19 residues. The CDR3, as DNA: TGTGCCAGCAGCCCGATAAGGGGGACAGGGGAATTAGACACCGGGGAGCTGTTTTTT. It yields the protein CASSPIRGTGELDTGELFF.

This chain joins TRBV5-1 and TRBJ2-2; D unresolved. Germline lookup yields CDR1 SGHRS and CDR2 YFSETQ. V lost 2 bases to trimming and J lost 1 base, with 3 bases between them. This CDR3 is 13 amino acids long. CDR3 region: CASSFGNTGELFF. In DNA form, the CDR3 reads TGCGCCAGCAGCTTCGGGAACACCGGGGAGCTGTTTTTT.

CDR3 in DNA: TGTGCCAGCAGCGTGGGGCAGGGGGCGATCGGCTACACCTTC. Translating it yields CASSVGQGAIGYTF. This chain joins TRBV9 and TRBJ1-2; 8 bases line up with TRBD1. With V trimmed by 2 bases and J by 8 bases, 8 bases remained unmatched. CDR1 is SGDLS, CDR2 YYNGEE, per germline. The CDR3 totals 14 residues.

CDR3 residues: CASSPTQTGYWGLGTDTQYF. CDR3 bases: TGCGCCAGCAGCCCGACTCAAACAGGCTATTGGGGACTTGGCACAGATACGCAGTATTTT. The chain is built from TRBV4-1 and TRBJ2-3; the D gene is possibly TRBD2 (6 bases). Trimming removed 4 bases from V and 1 base from J, with 27 bases in between. The CDR3 covers 20 residues. Germline V gene data show CDR1 as MGHRA and CDR2 as YSYEKL.

The V call is TRBV7-9, the J call TRBJ2-7, with D perhaps matching TRBD2 (6 bases). The length of the CDR3 is 13 residues. V shed 7 bases and J shed 3 bases, with 13 bases lying between them. The V gene's germline CDR1 is SEHNR and CDR2 FQNEAQ (reference sequence). CDR3 loop: CASNRDWDYEQYF. The DNA of the CDR3 is TGTGCCAGCAACCGGGACTGGGACTACGAGCAGTACTTC. Looking up the rest from reference TRBV7-9 and TRBJ2-7 gives the full variable domain: DTGVSQNPRHKITKRGQNVTFRCDPISEHNRLYWYRQTLGQGPEFLTYFQNEAQLEKSRLLSDRFSAERPKGSFSTLEIQRTEQGDSAMYLCASNRDWDYEQYFGPGTRLTVT.

V usage is TRBV18 and J usage is TRBJ1-3; D gene ambiguous. This CDR3 region has 17 residues. Germline V CDR1 and CDR2: KGHSH, LQKENI. V was clipped by 1 base and J by 0 bases, with 13 bases between them. This CDR3 reads CASSPRRLENSGNTIYF. The CDR3 DNA follows: TGTGCCAGCTCACCACGTCGACTGGAGAACTCTGGAAACACCATATATTTT.

V gene TRBV28 combines with J gene TRBJ2-7; maybe TRBD2 (6 bases). CDR3 size: 14 residues. V was cut by 4 bases and J by 5 bases, with 15 bases left in between. Germline CDR1 reads MDHEN; CDR2 reads SYDVKM. The CDR3 spells CASSSPYGGNEQYF. The CDR3 DNA reads as TGTGCCAGCAGTTCCCCGTATGGAGGGAACGAGCAGTACTTC.

There are a few counts of this clone. The chain employs TRBV7-2 and TRBJ2-1; 13 bases are a match to TRBD2. With 4 bases clipped from V and 12 bases from J, the junction kept 6 bases outside the gene matches. CDR3 length: 14 amino acids. In germline, CDR1 is SGHTA, CDR2 FQGNSA. DNA for the CDR3: TGTGCCAGCAGCTCGACTAGCGGGGGGCCAATGCAGTTCTTC. Translating gives CASSSTSGGPMQFF.

A few counts support this clone. V usage is TRBV13 and J usage is TRBJ1-6; 8 bases line up with TRBD1. The CDR3 length is 15 residues. Germline CDR1 reads PRHDT; CDR2 reads FYEKMQ (reference sequence). Germline trimming cut 3 bases from V and 7 bases from J; bases unmatched to any gene: 5. For the CDR3, the DNA is TGTGCCAGCAGCTTTAGGACAGGGACAAATTCACCCCTCCACTTT. It is translated as CASSFRTGTNSPLHF.

The gene calls are TRBV5-6 and TRBJ2-3; 9 positions match TRBD2. With V trimmed by 6 bases and J by 1 base, 18 bases remained unmatched. There are 19 residues in the CDR3. Germline CDR1 SGHDT, CDR2 YYEEEE. CDR3 sequence: CASTSFAGGATTGTDTQYF. Here the CDR3 DNA reads TGTGCCAGCACCTCCTTTGCGGGGGGGGCAACTACTGGCACAGATACGCAGTATTTT. Drawing the rest from reference TRBV5-6 and TRBJ2-3, the complete variable domain is DAGVTQSPTHLIKTRGQQVTLRCSPKSGHDTVSWYQQALGQGPQFIFQYYEEEERQRGNFPDRFSGHQFPNYSSELNVNALLLGDSALYLCASTSFAGGATTGTDTQYFGPGTRLTVL.

A few counts support this clone. The chain uses TRBV5-1 and TRBJ2-1; TRBD1 agrees at 7 bases. Germline assignment: CDR1 SGHRS and CDR2 YFSETQ. J gave up 5 bases and V 5 bases, and 10 bases lay outside the gene matches. This CDR3 is 15 amino acids long. The CDR3 region is CASRRTGESDNEQFF. In nucleotides, the CDR3 is TGCGCCAGCAGAAGAACAGGGGAATCCGACAATGAGCAGTTCTTC.

The sample holds a few counts of this clone. The chain joins TRBV6-6 to TRBJ1-1, with D tentatively TRBD1 (6 bases). The CDR3 consists of 15 residues. The V and J ends lost 5 bases and 1 base respectively, with 14 bases between them. Germline CDR1 MNHNY, CDR2 SVGAGI (reference sequence). The CDR3 loop reads CASSPQGRENTEAFF. CDR3 nucleotide sequence: TGTGCCAGCAGTCCTCAGGGGAGGGAGAACACTGAAGCTTTCTTT.

The V gene is TRBV5-4, the J gene TRBJ2-3, with 9 positions matching TRBD2. V gave up 0 bases and J gave up 2 bases; unmatched junction bases: 4. From germline, CDR1 is SGHNT and CDR2 YYREEE (reference sequence). CDR3 length: 16 residues. CDR3 nucleotide sequence: TGTGCCAGCAGCTTGGGGCTAGCGGGGTCCACAGATACGCAGTATTTT. Translated, it gives CASSLGLAGSTDTQYF.

The chain carries TRBV11-2 and TRBJ1-1; possibly TRBD1 for D (5 bases). Trimming took off 5 bases at V and 4 bases at J, with 14 bases between the two ends. Germline CDR1 is SGHAT and CDR2 is FQNNGV. The CDR3 is 14 amino acids. CDR3 sequence: CASSLSSRVTEAFF. The CDR3 DNA sequence: TGTGCCAGCAGCCTATCCTCCAGGGTCACTGAAGCTTTCTTT. Full variable domain (rest looked up from reference TRBV11-2 and TRBJ1-1): EAGVAQSPRYKIIEKRQSVAFWCNPISGHATLYWYQQILGQGPKLLIQFQNNGVVDDSQLPKDRFSAERLKGVDSTLKIQPAKLEDSAVYLCASSLSSRVTEAFFGQGTRLTVV.

The chain uses TRBV2 and TRBJ2-4; perhaps TRBD1 as D (5 bases). The germline V gene has CDR1 SNHLY and CDR2 FYNNEI. V was shortened by 7 bases and J by 8 bases, with 9 bases between the two germline ends. The CDR3 extends over 11 amino acids. The CDR3 DNA sequence: TGTGCCAGCAAGGGGTTGGACATTCAGTACTTC. Translation: CASKGLDIQYF.

The rearrangement uses TRBV10-3 and TRBJ2-1; no firm D call. Deletions cut 3 bases from V and 9 bases from J, with 9 bases between. The CDR3 consists of 12 residues. CDR1 is ENHRY and CDR2 is SYGVKD in the germline V gene. CDR3 sequence reads: CAISDLVVEQFF. In DNA, the CDR3 is TGTGCCATCAGTGACCTAGTGGTTGAGCAGTTCTTC.

V gene TRBV11-2 combines with J gene TRBJ1-4; D unclear. This CDR3 has 14 residues. Germline V CDR1 and CDR2: SGHAT, FQNNGV. With 5 bases removed from V and 2 bases from J, the gap between germline ends came to 9 bases. The CDR3 DNA is TGTGCCAGCAGCCCCACAGTTACTAATGAAAAACTGTTTTTT. Translation gives CASSPTVTNEKLFF.

The genes are TRBV11-2 and TRBJ2-7; 9 nucleotides line up with TRBD1. Germline V lookup: CDR1 SGHAT, CDR2 FQNNGV. The CDR3 is 13 amino acids. V shed 8 bases, J shed 4 bases, and the junction held 6 bases outside the gene matches. The CDR3 sequence is CASSKGQGYEQYF. CDR3 sequence (DNA): TGTGCCAGCTCTAAGGGACAGGGTTACGAGCAGTACTTC.

This clone was seen a handful of times. This sequence joins TRBV4-3 and TRBJ2-1; D is possibly TRBD1 (5 bases). Trimming took off 1 base at V and 9 bases at J, with 13 bases between the two ends. Germline values: CDR1 LGHNA, CDR2 YSLEER. CDR3 length equals 14 residues. The CDR3 here is CASSQGLRQREQFF. The CDR3 DNA reads as TGCGCCAGCAGCCAAGGGCTCCGACAGCGTGAGCAGTTCTTC.